This T cell receptor (beta chain) was captured in a study of vaccination effects on CD4 cells after COVID-19. Study context: Either the BNT162b2 or mRNA-1273 vaccine was given to participants in two doses.

The study, taken as a whole, reports: Clones induced by infection and by vaccine showed marked clonal contraction late after vaccination. Just 1 of 255 vaccine-induced clones in healthy recipients was cross-reactive.

Under the ViraFEST assay, PBMC were stimulated with viral peptide pools so that antigen-specific CD4+ T cells expanded. Sequencing was performed afterwards. Upon completion of around eleven days in culture, CD4+ T cells were isolated. Having tested negative for nucleocapsid antibodies, the vaccine recipients showed no prior SARS-CoV-2 infection. Half-medium changes using IL-2 medium occurred on days 3 and 7. As for this clone: Its antigen remains unidentified.

Sequencing used immunoSEQ multiplex PCR; TCRdb keeps in-frame clones, though not all of them. The sample has about 34,000 clones, approximately 73% seen once. This receptor was identified in a human donor who received a COVID-19 vaccine. The sample consisted of CD4+ T cells from PBMCs cultured with HCoV-OC43 spike peptides, taken before COVID-19 vaccination. Regarding subset: HCoV-OC43 spike overlapping peptide pool stimulation.

The DNA for the CDR3 is TGTGCCAGCAGCTTAGGCGACAGGGGTGGCTACACCTTC. It codes for CASSLGDRGGYTF. This chain connects TRBV7-2 to TRBJ1-2; TRBD1 matches 8 bases. CDR1 and CDR2 from the germline V gene are SGHTA and FQGNSA. CDR3 length: 13 amino acids. The junction had 2 bases not matched to a gene; V was cut back by 1 base and J by 7 bases.